Following are 19 T cell receptor beta chains from one sample sequenced in a study of T cells after yellow fever vaccination. In TCRdb, the 5' RACE reads were re-called with MiXCR into one record per CDR3 protein. Here the sample spans 450,000 to 550,000 distinct CDR3 sequences, 21% being singletons. The sample in question was PBMCs, obtained roughly 20 days after the first yellow fever vaccination. The receptor set was obtained from a young man who received the YFV17D yellow fever vaccine.

A few counts support this clonotype. This rearrangement joins TRBV6-2 or TRBV6-3 to TRBJ2-1, with D possibly matching TRBD2 (6 bases). Germline CDR1 reads MNHEY; CDR2 reads SVGEGT. The CDR3 consists of 13 residues. The germline V and J ends were trimmed by 8 bases and 8 bases, with 16 bases remaining between them. This chain's CDR3 is CASSTGGNYEQFF. The CDR3, as DNA: TGTGCCAGCTCCACGGGCGGGAACTATGAGCAGTTCTTC.

The J gene is TRBJ2-7, the V gene TRBV6-5; D possibly corresponds to TRBD1 (6 bases). V was pared by 2 bases and J by 4 bases, with 9 bases between. Germline lookup yields CDR1 MNHEY and CDR2 SVGAGI. CDR3 length equals 13 residues. CDR3 sequence (DNA): TGTGCCAGCAGTTACGGGACACGTTACGAGCAGTACTTC. This encodes CASSYGTRYEQYF.

This clonotype was detected a few times. This chain links TRBV12-3 or TRBV12-4 with TRBJ2-5; the D gene is possibly TRBD1 (6 bases). V lost 7 bases and J lost 0, with 9 bases in between. The CDR3 consists of 13 residues. CDR3 coding DNA: TGTGCCAGCAATACAGGGAACCAAGAGACCCAGTACTTC. Its protein is CASNTGNQETQYF.

This clonotype was detected ten times or more. In DNA form, the CDR3 reads TGTGCCAGCAGCTATAAAGAGACCCAGTACTTC. This sequence encodes CASSYKETQYF. The chain joins TRBV7-9 to TRBJ2-5; D unclear. V lost 4 bases and J lost 3, with 3 bases in between. Germline loops: CDR1 SEHNR, CDR2 FQNEAQ (reference sequence). This CDR3 has 11 residues.

This clonotype has more than one count but fewer than ten. This chain joins TRBV15 and TRBJ2-3; D remains unclear. The CDR3 spans 16 residues. Germline CDR1 is LNHNV and CDR2 is YYDKDF (reference sequence). V lost 1 base and J 6 bases, leaving 17 bases between the germline ends. The CDR3 nucleotides read TGTGCCACCAGCAGAGGTCCAGCCAGGCTGAACGATACGCAGTATTTT. It encodes CATSRGPARLNDTQYF.

This clonotype showed up just a few times. The chain recombines TRBV27 with TRBJ1-2; TRBD1 matches 10 bases. Germline loops: CDR1 MNHEY, CDR2 SMNVEV (reference sequence). V was clipped by 2 bases and J by 4 bases; unmatched bases: 7. This CDR3 comprises 16 residues. In DNA form, the CDR3 reads TGTGCCAGCAGTTTAGAGAGACAGGGGGCCTTCTATGGCTACACCTTC. Protein sequence: CASSLERQGAFYGYTF.

This clonotype came up a few times. V is TRBV4-3 and J is TRBJ1-1; D is perhaps TRBD1 (5 bases). The CDR3 runs to 16 residues. The germline CDR1 and CDR2 sequences are LGHNA and YSLEER. The V end was cut by 1 base, the J end by 0 bases, with 12 bases between. In DNA form, the CDR3 reads TGCGCCAGCAGCCAAGGTCGACAGATATTGAACACTGAAGCTTTCTTT. As protein: CASSQGRQILNTEAFF.

This clonotype was recorded a few times. This chain uses TRBV4-1 with TRBJ2-7, with D perhaps TRBD1 (6 bases). Trimming took 4 bases from V and 4 from J, leaving 11 bases between them. This CDR3 spans 13 amino acids. From germline, CDR1 is MGHRA and CDR2 YSYEKL. The CDR3 protein is CASSPGEHYEQYF. CDR3 in DNA: TGCGCCAGCAGCCCAGGGGAGCATTACGAGCAGTACTTC.

The chain employs TRBV5-1 and TRBJ2-5; D unclear. The CDR3 is made up of 13 amino acids. Trimming pared 5 bases from V and 2 bases from J, leaving 10 bases between. Germline CDR1 SGHRS, CDR2 YFSETQ. The DNA for the CDR3 is TGCGCCAGCAGGGTCGGTGGACAAGAGACCCAGTACTTC. Translation: CASRVGGQETQYF.

This clonotype occurred a few times. V usage is TRBV11-1 and J usage is TRBJ2-1; a weak D match, TRBD2 (6 bases). The CDR3 totals 17 residues. Per the germline V gene, CDR1 is SGHAT and CDR2 is FQDESV (reference sequence). V was pared by 1 base and J by 0 bases, with 13 bases between. The CDR3 DNA sequence: TGTGCCAGCAGCTTAGGGACGCGGGGACCCTCCTACAATGAGCAGTTCTTC. Translating gives CASSLGTRGPSYNEQFF.

This clonotype was counted between two and nine times. The CDR3 bases are TGTGCCAGCAGGCCTGGGGCAGCGGGGGGGCGAAATGAGCAGTTCTTC. It specifies CASRPGAAGGRNEQFF. J is TRBJ2-1 and V is TRBV6-2 or TRBV6-3, with TRBD2 matching over 10 bases. The trim removed 6 bases at V and 7 bases at J, leaving 12 bases unmatched. CDR1 and CDR2 from the germline V gene are MNHEY and SVGEGT. The CDR3 sequence is 16 residues long.

This clonotype was seen more than once but under ten times. The chain has TRBV14 and TRBJ2-3; D uncertain. In germline, CDR1 is SGHDN, CDR2 FVKESK. The CDR3 consists of 13 residues. The V end was cut by 0 bases, the J end by 5 bases, with 6 bases between. CDR3 coding DNA: TGTGCCAGCAGCCAAGATCGGCGAGATACGCAGTATTTT. Its translation is CASSQDRRDTQYF.

The table lists this clonotype with a few counts. The V call is TRBV12-3 or TRBV12-4, the J call TRBJ1-1; D remains ambiguous. This CDR3 region has 14 residues. Trimming cost V 3 bases and J 10 bases, with 18 bases left between them. The CDR3 sequence: CASSFSVLKGGAFF. For the CDR3, the DNA is TGTGCCAGCAGTTTCTCGGTGTTGAAGGGTGGAGCTTTCTTT.

This clonotype has only a few counts. This chain links TRBV7-2 with TRBJ2-3, with 11 bases that match TRBD2. Germline V gene sequence: CDR1 SGHTA, CDR2 FQGNSA. This CDR3 is built from 15 residues. Trimming removed 5 bases from V and 5 bases from J; junction bases left unmatched: 6. The CDR3 coding sequence is TGTGCCAGCAGCATGATAGCGGGGGGGGGAGATACGCAGTATTTT. It codes for CASSMIAGGGDTQYF.

This chain connects TRBV21-1 to TRBJ2-2; the table assigns TRBD2, which was not confirmed against the DNA. TRBV21-1 is labeled a pseudogene. This CDR3 spans 17 amino acids. This chain's CDR3 is CASSKVDLAGESGELFF. CDR3 sequence (DNA): TGTGCCAGCAGCAAAGTAGATCTAGCGGGGGAATCCGGGGAGCTGTTTTTT.

The V call is TRBV11-2, the J call TRBJ1-4; the match to TRBD1 covers 8 bases. CDR3 length: 14 amino acids. With V trimmed by 4 bases and J by 7 bases, 5 bases remained unmatched. Germline CDR1 is SGHAT and CDR2 is FQNNGV. CDR3 in amino acids: CASSSGTGGEKLFF. The CDR3 DNA reads as TGTGCCAGCAGCTCAGGGACAGGAGGTGAAAAACTGTTTTTT.

The CDR3 here is CSSGGRNTEAFF. The CDR3, as DNA: TGCAGCTCCGGGGGTAGGAACACTGAAGCTTTCTTT. The rearrangement uses TRBV29-1 and TRBJ1-1; tentatively, D is TRBD1 (5 bases). The germline V and J ends were trimmed by 8 bases and 1 base, with 11 bases remaining between them. CDR3 length equals 12 residues. Germline CDR1 SQVTM, CDR2 ANQGSEA.

This clonotype has only a few counts. V is TRBV28 and J is TRBJ1-4; no definite D call. Germline loops: CDR1 MDHEN, CDR2 SYDVKM. The CDR3 loop spans 15 amino acids. V dropped 3 bases and J dropped 5 bases, with 13 bases sitting between them. CDR3 in amino acids: CASSFQQASNEKLFF. The CDR3 DNA reads as TGTGCCAGCAGTTTCCAGCAAGCAAGCAATGAAAAACTGTTTTTT.

The chain has TRBV7-9 and TRBJ1-4; unclear D gene. The V end was cut by 3 bases, the J end by 6 bases, with 2 bases between. The CDR3 covers 11 residues. Germline CDR1 and CDR2: SEHNR and FQNEAQ (reference sequence). CDR3 bases: TGTGCCAGCAGCTTCGATGAAAAACTGTTTTTT. Translation gives CASSFDEKLFF.